This T cell receptor beta chain was obtained from a study of blood T cell repertoires in COVID-19. About the research overall: The samples span acute and convalescent COVID-19 from the United States, Italy and Spain. T cells, B-cell-depleted T cells, or PBMCs supplied cDNA or gDNA.

All recovered Cohort 3 donors got two negative PCRs, got clearance, or saw symptom resolution. The authors' processing: Amplifying reference gene primers gave estimates of nucleated cell counts. Measured with immunoSEQ multiplex PCR; TCRdb has only the in-frame clones, and not every one. V and J calls and clone size are copied from that table; D and trimming were computed from the DNA. Among approximately 450,000 clones listed, approximately 90% were seen once. The CDR3 spans 15 residues. Germline V gives CDR1 LNHDA, CDR2 SQIVND (reference sequence). V dropped 3 bases and J dropped 3; count of bases not matched to a gene: 5.

This rearrangement joins TRBV19 to TRBJ2-7; 10 bases map to TRBD1. The TCR sequence derives from a man aged 25 to 40 who had recovered from COVID-19. The sequencing input was PBMCs or T cells enriched from blood (not recorded which). CDR3 amino acids: CASSIQDRGFYEQYF. Written as DNA, the CDR3 is TGTGCCAGTAGTATTCAGGACAGGGGGTTCTACGAGCAGTACTTC.